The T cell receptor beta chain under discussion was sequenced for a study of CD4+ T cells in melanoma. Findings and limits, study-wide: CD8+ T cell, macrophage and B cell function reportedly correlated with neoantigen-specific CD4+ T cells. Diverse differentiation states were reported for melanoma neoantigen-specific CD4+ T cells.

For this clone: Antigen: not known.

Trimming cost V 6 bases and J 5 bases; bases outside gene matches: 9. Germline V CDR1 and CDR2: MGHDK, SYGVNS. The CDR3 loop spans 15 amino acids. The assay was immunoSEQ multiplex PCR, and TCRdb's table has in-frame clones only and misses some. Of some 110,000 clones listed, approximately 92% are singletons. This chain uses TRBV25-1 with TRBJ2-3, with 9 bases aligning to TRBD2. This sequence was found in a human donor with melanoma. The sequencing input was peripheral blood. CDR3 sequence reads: CASRGGGRAIDTQYF. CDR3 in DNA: TGTGCCAGCAGGGGGGGCGGGAGGGCCATAGATACGCAGTATTTT.